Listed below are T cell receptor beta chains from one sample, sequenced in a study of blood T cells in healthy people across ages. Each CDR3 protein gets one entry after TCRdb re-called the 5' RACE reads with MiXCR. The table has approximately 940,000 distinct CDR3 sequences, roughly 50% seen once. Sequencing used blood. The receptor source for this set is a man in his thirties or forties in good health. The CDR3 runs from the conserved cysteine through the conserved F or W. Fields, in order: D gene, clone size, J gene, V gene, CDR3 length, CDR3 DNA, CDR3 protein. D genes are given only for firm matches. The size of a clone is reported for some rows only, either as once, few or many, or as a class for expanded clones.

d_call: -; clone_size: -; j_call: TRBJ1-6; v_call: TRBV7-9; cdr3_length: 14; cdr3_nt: TGTGCCAGCAGCTTGGGGAAGACGAATTCACCCCTCCACTTT; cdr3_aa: CASSLGKTNSPLHF
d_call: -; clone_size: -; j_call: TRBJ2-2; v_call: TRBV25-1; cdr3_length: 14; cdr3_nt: TGTGCCAGCAGGGCCGACTCCAGTACCGGGGAGCTGTTTTTT; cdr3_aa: CASRADSSTGELFF
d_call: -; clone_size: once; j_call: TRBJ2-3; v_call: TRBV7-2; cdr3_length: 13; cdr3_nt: TGTGCCAGCAGCTTAGGTTGGGGGCTTACGCAGTATTTT; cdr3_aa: CASSLGWGLTQYF
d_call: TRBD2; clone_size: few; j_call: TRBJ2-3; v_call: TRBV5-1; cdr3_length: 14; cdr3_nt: TGCGCCAGCGGAGTAGCGGGGGCCACAGATACGCAGTATTTT; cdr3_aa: CASGVAGATDTQYF
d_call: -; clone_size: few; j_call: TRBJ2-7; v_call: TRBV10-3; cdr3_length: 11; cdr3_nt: TGTGCCATCAGTCAGGGTGCCGAGCAGTACTTC; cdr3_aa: CAISQGAEQYF
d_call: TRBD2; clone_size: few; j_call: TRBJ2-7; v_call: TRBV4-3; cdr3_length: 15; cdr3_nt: TGCGCCAGCAGCCAAGGGGCGGGGGGACTATACGAGCAGTACTTC; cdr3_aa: CASSQGAGGLYEQYF
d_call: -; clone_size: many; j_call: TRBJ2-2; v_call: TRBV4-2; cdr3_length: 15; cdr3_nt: TGTGCCAGCAGCCAAGACGGAGGAGGCACCGGGGAGCTGTTTTTT; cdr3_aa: CASSQDGGGTGELFF
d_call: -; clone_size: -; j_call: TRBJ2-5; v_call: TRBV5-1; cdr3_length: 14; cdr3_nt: TGCGCCAGCAGCTTCCCAGGGGCGAGGGAGACCCAGTACTTC; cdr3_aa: CASSFPGARETQYF
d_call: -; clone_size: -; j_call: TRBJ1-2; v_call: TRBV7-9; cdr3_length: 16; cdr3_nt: TGTGCCAGCAGCCCCTGGACGGACTCTGGTTCTTATGGCTACACCTTC; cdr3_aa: CASSPWTDSGSYGYTF
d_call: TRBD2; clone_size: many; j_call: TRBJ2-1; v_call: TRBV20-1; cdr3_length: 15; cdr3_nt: TGCAGTGCTCCCGATAGCGGGGGGATCTACAATGAGCAGTTCTTC; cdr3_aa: CSAPDSGGIYNEQFF
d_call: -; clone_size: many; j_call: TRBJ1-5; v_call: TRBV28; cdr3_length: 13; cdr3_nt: TGTGCCAGCAGATGGACGAGCAATCAGCCCCAGCATTTT; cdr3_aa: CASRWTSNQPQHF
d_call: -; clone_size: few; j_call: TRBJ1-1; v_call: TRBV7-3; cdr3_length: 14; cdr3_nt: TGTGCCAGCAGCTTACCAGGGGTGATGACTGAAGCTTTCTTT; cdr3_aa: CASSLPGVMTEAFF
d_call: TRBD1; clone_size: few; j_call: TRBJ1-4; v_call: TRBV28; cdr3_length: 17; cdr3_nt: TGTGCCAGCAGCCGTCCCGAATTGACAGGGGGAATCGCAAAACTGTTTTTT; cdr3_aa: CASSRPELTGGIAKLFF
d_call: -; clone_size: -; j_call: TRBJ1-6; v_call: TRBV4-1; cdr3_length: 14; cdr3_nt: TGCGCCAGCAGCCAAGACATCGGACGGTCACCCCTCCACTTT; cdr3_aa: CASSQDIGRSPLHF
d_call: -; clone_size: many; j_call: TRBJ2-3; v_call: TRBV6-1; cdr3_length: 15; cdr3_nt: TGTGCCAGCAGGCCGGAGGGGGGTAGCACAGATACGCAGTATTTT; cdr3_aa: CASRPEGGSTDTQYF
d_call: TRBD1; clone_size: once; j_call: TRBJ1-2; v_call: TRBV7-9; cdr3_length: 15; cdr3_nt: TGTGCCAGCAACCTCATCGAACAGGGGAGGTATGGCTACACCTTC; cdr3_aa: CASNLIEQGRYGYTF
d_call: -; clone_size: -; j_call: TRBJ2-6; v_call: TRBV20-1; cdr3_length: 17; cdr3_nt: TGCAGTGCTGGAGATGGGGACCTCGGCTCTGGGGCCAACGTCCTGACTTTC; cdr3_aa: CSAGDGDLGSGANVLTF
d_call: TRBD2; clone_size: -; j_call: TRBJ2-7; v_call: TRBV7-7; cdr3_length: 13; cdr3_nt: TGTGCTAGCGCGACGGCGGGGGGCTACGAGCAGTACTTC; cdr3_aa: CASATAGGYEQYF
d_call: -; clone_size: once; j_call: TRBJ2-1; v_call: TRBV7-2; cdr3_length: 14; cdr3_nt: TGTGCCAGCACCGATTTGGGACTGTTGCCGACCCAGTTCTTC; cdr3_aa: CASTDLGLLPTQFF
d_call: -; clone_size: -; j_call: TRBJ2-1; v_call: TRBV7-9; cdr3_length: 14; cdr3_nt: TGTGCCAGCAGCTTAACGAACCCCTTCGATGAGCAGTTCTTC; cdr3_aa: CASSLTNPFDEQFF
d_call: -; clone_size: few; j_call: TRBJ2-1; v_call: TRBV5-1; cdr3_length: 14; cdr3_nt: TGCGCCAGCAGGCTGGACAGCTCCTACAATGAGCAGTTCTTC; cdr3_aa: CASRLDSSYNEQFF
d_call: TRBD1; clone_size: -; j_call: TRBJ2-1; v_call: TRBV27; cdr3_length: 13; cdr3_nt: TGTGCCACCTCGGGACAGGGCTCCAATGAGCAGTTCTTC; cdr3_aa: CATSGQGSNEQFF
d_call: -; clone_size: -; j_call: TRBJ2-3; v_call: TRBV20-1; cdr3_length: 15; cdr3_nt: TGCAGTGCTAGATTTGTGCAGGAGGGCACAGATACGCAGTATTTT; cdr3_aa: CSARFVQEGTDTQYF
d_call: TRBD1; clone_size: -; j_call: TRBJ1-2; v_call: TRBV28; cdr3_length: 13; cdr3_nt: TGTGCCAGCAGCGAGGGACAGCGGGATGGCTACACCTTC; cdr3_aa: CASSEGQRDGYTF
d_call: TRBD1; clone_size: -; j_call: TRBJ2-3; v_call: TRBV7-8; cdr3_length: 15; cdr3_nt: TGTGCCAGCAGCTTAGTGGACAGGGGGTCAGGTACGCAGTATTTT; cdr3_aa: CASSLVDRGSGTQYF
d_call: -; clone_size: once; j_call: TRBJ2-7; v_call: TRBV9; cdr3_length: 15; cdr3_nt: TGTGCCAGCAGCGTAGACAGGGTGGAGTTGAGTGAGCAGTACTTC; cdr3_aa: CASSVDRVELSEQYF
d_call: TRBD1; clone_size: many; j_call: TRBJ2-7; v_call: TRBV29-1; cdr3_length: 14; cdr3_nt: TGCAGCGTTGACCTTCCGACGGGGACAGCCGAGCAGTACTTC; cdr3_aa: CSVDLPTGTAEQYF
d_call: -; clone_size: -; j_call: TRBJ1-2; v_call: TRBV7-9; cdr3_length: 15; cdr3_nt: TGTGCCAGCAGCTCCATGCCGGGACGGTCCTATGGCTACACCTTC; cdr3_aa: CASSSMPGRSYGYTF
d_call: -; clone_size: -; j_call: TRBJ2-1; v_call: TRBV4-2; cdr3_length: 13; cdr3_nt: TGTGCCAGCAGCCGGGCTATCGGTAGCGCCTCGTTCTTC; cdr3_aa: CASSRAIGSASFF
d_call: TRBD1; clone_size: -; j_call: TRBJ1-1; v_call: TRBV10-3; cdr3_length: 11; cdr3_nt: TGTGCCATCAGCAAAGGGGACAGCGCTTTCTTT; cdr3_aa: CAISKGDSAFF
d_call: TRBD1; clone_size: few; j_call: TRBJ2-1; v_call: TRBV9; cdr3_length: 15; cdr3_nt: TGTGCCAGCAGCAAATGGACAGGGGGCGCCAATGAGCAGTTCTTC; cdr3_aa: CASSKWTGGANEQFF
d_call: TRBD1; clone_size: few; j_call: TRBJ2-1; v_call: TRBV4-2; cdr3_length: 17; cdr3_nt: TGTGCCAGCAGCCAAGCGATAGGGACAGGGGGCTCGAATGAGCAGTTCTTC; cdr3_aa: CASSQAIGTGGSNEQFF
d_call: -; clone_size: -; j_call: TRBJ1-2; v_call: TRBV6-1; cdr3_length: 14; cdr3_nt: TGTGCCAGCAGTGAAGCCTGGGGGAACTATGGCTACACCTTC; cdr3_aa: CASSEAWGNYGYTF
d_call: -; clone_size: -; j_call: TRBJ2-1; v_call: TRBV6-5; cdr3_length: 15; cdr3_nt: TGTGCCAGCAGCTCCGGACAGGAGGGGTACGATGAGCAGTTCTTC; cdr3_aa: CASSSGQEGYDEQFF
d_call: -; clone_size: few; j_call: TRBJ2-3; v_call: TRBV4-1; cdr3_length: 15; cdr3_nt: TGCGCCAGCAGCCAAGATGGGGCTCGCGCAGATACGCAGTATTTT; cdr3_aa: CASSQDGARADTQYF
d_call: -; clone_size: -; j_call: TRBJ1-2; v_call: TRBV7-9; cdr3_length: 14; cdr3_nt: TGTGCCAGCAGCTTAGCGATAGAGGGATATGGCTACACCTTC; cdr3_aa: CASSLAIEGYGYTF
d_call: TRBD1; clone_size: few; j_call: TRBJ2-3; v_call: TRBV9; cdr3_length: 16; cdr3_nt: TGTGCCAGCAGCATCCGGGACAGCCGCCTCACAGATACGCAGTATTTT; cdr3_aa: CASSIRDSRLTDTQYF
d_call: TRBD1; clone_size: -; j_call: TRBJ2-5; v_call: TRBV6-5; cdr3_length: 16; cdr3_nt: TGTGCCAGCAGTCCTTACTCGGGACAGGGTGGGGAGACCCAGTACTTC; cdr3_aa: CASSPYSGQGGETQYF
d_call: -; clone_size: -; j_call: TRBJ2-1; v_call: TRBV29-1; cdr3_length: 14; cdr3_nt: TGCAGCATCTCCGGGACCTCCACCTACAATGAGCAGTTCTTC; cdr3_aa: CSISGTSTYNEQFF
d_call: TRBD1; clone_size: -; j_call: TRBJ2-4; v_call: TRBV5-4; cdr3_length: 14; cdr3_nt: TGTGCCAGCAGCACGGGACAGGGGGCTGACATTCAGTACTTC; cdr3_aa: CASSTGQGADIQYF
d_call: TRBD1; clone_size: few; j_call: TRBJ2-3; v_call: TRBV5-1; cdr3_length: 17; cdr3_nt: TGCGCCAGCAGCTTGTTGGACAGGCCGAGTGGCACAGATACGCAGTATTTT; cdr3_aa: CASSLLDRPSGTDTQYF
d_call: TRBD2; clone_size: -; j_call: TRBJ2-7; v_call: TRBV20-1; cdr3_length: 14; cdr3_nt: TGCAGTGCTAGTCTGGGCGGGGGGCTCTACGAGCAGTACTTC; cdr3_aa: CSASLGGGLYEQYF
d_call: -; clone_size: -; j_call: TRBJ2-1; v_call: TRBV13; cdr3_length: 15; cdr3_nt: TGTGCCAGCAGCTTAGGGGGGCTTCTAGGGTATGAGCAGTTCTTC; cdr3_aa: CASSLGGLLGYEQFF
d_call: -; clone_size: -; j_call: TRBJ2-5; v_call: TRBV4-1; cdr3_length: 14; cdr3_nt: TGCGCCAGCAGCCAAGCGACCGGACGAGAGACCCAGTACTTC; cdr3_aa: CASSQATGRETQYF
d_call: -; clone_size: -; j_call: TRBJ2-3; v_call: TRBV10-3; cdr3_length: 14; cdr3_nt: TGTGCCATCAGCTCGCGGTCCAATAAAGATACGCAGTATTTT; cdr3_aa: CAISSRSNKDTQYF
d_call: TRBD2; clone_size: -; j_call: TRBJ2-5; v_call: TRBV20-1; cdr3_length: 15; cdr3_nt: TGCAGTGTTGGGACTAGCGGGGGGGTTCGAGAGACCCAGTACTTC; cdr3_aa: CSVGTSGGVRETQYF
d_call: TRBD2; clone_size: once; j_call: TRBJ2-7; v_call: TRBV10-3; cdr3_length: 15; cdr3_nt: TGTGCCATCAGGGGGGTGGGACTAGCGGGAAACGAGCAGTACTTC; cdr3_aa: CAIRGVGLAGNEQYF
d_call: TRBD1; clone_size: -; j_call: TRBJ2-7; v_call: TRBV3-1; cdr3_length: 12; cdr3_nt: TGTGCCAGCGGACAGGTTGTGTACGAGCAGTACTTC; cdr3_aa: CASGQVVYEQYF
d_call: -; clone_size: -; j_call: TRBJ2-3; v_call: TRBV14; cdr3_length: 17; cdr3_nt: TGTGCCAGCAGCCAACAAACGACTACTTGGGGCACAGATACGCAGTATTTT; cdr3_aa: CASSQQTTTWGTDTQYF
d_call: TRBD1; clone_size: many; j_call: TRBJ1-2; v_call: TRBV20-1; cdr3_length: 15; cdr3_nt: TGCAGTGCCGTCGGACAGGACAATATAATCTATGGCTACACCTTC; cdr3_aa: CSAVGQDNIIYGYTF
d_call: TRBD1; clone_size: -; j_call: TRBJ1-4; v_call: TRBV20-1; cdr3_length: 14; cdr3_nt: TGCAGTGCCAGCTCTGGGACAGCTAATGAAAAACTGTTTTTT; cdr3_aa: CSASSGTANEKLFF
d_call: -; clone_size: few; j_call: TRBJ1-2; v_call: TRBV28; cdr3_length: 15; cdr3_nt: TGTGCCAGCAGTAGTCTTGGGGGTAGGGACCGCGGCTACACCTTC; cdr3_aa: CASSSLGGRDRGYTF
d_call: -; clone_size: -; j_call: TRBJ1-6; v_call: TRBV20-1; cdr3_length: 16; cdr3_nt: TGCAGTGCTACTTATCAACAGGGCGCCTATAATTCACCCCTCCACTTT; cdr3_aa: CSATYQQGAYNSPLHF
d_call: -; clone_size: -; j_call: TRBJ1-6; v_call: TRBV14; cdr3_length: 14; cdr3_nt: TGTGCCAGCAGCCAAGATGACTGGGATTCACCCCTCCACTTT; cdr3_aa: CASSQDDWDSPLHF
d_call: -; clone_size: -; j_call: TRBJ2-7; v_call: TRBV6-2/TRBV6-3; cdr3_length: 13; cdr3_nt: TGTGCCAGCACCGAGACATACTCCTACGAGCAGTACTTC; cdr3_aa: CASTETYSYEQYF